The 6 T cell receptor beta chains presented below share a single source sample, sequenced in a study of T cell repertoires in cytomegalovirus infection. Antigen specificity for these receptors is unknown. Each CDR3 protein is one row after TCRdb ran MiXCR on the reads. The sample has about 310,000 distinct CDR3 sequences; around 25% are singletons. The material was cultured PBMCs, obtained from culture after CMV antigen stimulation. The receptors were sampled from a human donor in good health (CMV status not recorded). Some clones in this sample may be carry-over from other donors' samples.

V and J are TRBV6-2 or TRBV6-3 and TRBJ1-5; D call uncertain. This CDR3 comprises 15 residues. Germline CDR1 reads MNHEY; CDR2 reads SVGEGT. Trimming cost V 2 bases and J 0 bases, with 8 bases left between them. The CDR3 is CASSYTRFSNQPQHF. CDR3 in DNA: TGTGCCAGCAGTTACACTCGGTTTAGCAATCAGCCCCAGCATTTT.

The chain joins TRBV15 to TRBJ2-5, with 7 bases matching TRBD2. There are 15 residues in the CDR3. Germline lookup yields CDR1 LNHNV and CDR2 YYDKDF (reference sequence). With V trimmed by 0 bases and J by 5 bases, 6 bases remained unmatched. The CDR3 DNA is TGTGCCACCAGCAGAGATATAGCGGGCGGTGAGACCCAGTACTTC. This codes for CATSRDIAGGETQYF.

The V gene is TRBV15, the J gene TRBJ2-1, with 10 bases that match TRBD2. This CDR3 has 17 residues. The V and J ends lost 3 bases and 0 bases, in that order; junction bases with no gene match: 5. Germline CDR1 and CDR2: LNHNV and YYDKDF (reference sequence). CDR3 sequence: CATSRSGLAASYNEQFF. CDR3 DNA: TGTGCCACCAGCAGGTCAGGACTAGCGGCCTCCTACAATGAGCAGTTCTTC.

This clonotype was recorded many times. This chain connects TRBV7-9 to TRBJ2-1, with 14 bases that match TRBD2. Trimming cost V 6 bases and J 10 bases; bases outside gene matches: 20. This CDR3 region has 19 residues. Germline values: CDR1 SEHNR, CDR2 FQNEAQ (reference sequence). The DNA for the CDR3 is TGTGCCAGCAGACCCGAGGGTATTTCGGGACTAGCGGGAGTACGGGAGCAGTTCTTC. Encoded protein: CASRPEGISGLAGVREQFF. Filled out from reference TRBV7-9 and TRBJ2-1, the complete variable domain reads DTGVSQNPRHKITKRGQNVTFRCDPISEHNRLYWYRQTLGQGPEFLTYFQNEAQLEKSRLLSDRFSAERPKGSFSTLEIQRTEQGDSAMYLCASRPEGISGLAGVREQFFGPGTRLTVL.

CDR3 region: CASFSGWGTGELFF. CDR3 coding DNA: TGTGCCAGCTTTAGCGGTTGGGGCACCGGGGAGCTGTTTTTT. This rearrangement joins TRBV6-5 to TRBJ2-2; D may be TRBD2 (6 bases). V lost 8 bases to trimming and J lost 4 bases, with 14 bases between them. Germline V gene sequence: CDR1 MNHEY, CDR2 SVGAGI. The CDR3 has 14 amino acids.

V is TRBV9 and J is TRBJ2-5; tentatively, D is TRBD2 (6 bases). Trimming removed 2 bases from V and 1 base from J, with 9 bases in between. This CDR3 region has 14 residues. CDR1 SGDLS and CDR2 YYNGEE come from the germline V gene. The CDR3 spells CASSVGGLQETQYF. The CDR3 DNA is TGTGCCAGCAGCGTTGGGGGACTCCAAGAGACCCAGTACTTC.